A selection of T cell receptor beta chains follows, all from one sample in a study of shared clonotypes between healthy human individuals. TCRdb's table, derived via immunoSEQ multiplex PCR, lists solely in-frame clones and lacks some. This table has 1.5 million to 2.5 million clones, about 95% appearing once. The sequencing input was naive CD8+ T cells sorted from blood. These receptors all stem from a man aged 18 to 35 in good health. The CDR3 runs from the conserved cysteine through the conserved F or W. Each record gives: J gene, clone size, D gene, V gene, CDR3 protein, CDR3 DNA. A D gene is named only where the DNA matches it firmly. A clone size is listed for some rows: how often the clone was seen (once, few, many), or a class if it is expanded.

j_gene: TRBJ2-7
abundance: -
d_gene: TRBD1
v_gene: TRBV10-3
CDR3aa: CAISEGQFYEQYF
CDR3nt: TGTGCCATCTCAGAGGGACAGTTCTACGAGCAGTACTTC

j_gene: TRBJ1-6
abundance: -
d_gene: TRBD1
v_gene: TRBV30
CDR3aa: CAWTQGVVNSPLHF
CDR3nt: TGTGCCTGGACACAGGGGGTAGTTAATTCACCCCTCCACTTT

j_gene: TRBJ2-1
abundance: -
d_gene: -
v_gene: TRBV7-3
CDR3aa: CASSSEGAYNEQFF
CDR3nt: TGTGCCAGCAGTTCCGAGGGGGCCTACAATGAGCAGTTCTTC

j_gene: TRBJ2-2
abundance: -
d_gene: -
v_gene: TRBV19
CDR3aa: CASREDRDTGELFF
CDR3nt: TGTGCCAGTCGAGAGGACCGCGACACCGGGGAGCTGTTTTTT

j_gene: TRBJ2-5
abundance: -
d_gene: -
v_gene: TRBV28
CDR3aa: CASSFRAEIQTQYF
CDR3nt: TGTGCCAGCAGTTTCCGGGCCGAGATTCAGACCCAGTACTTC

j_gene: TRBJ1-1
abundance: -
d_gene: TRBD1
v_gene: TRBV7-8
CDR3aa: CASSFWDRDTEAFF
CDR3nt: TGTGCCAGCAGCTTCTGGGACAGGGACACTGAAGCTTTCTTT

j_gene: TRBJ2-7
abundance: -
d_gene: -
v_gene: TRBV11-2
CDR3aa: CASSLILYEQYF
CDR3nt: TGTGCCAGCAGCTTAATCCTGTACGAGCAGTACTTC

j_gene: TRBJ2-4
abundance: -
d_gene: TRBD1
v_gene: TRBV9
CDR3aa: CASSQTGTAKNIQYF
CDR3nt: TGTGCCAGCAGTCAAACCGGGACAGCTAAAAACATTCAGTACTTC

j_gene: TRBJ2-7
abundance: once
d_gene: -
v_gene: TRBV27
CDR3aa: CASSAQGDPYEQYF
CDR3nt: TGTGCCAGCAGTGCACAGGGAGACCCCTACGAGCAGTACTTC

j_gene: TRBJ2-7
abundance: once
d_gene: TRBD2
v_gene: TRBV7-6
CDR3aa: CASSLIGGSGEQYF
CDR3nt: TGTGCCAGCAGCTTAATCGGGGGGTCTGGGGAGCAGTACTTC

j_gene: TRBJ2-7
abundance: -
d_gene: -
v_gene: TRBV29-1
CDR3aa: CSVTSSSYEQYF
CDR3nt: TGCAGCGTCACCTCGAGCTCCTACGAGCAGTACTTC

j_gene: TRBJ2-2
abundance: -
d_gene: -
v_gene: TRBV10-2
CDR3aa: CASSDHLNTGELFF
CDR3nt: TGCGCCAGCAGTGATCACTTGAACACCGGGGAGCTGTTTTTT

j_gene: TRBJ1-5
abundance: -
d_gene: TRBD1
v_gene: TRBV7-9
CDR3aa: CASSSPDREGQPQHF
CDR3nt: TGTGCCAGCAGCTCGCCCGACAGGGAAGGCCAGCCCCAGCATTTT

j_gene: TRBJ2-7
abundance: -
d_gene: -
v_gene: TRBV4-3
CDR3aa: CASSQVYGSYEQYF
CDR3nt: TGCGCCAGCAGCCAAGTTTACGGCTCCTACGAGCAGTACTTC

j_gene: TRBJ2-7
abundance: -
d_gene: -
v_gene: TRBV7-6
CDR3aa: CASSLGEASYEQYF
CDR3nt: TGTGCCAGCAGCTTAGGAGAGGCCTCCTACGAGCAGTACTTC

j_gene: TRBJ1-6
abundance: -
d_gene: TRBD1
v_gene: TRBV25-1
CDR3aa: CASSRDSLYNSPLHF
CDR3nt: TGTGCCAGCAGTAGGGACAGCCTCTATAATTCACCCCTCCACTTT

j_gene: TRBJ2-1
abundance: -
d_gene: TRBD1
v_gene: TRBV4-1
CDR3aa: CASSQPTGQETYNEQFF
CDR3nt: TGCGCCAGCAGCCAGCCGACGGGACAGGAGACCTACAATGAGCAGTTCTTC

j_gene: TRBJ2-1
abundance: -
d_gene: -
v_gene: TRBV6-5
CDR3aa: CASSYSIGENYNEQFF
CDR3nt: TGTGCCAGCAGTTACTCGATTGGGGAGAACTACAATGAGCAGTTCTTC

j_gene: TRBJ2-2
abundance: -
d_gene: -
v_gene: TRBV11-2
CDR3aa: CASTRASGELFF
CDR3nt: TGTGCCAGCACCCGAGCCTCCGGGGAGCTGTTTTTT

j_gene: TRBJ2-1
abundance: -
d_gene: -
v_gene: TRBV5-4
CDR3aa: CASSFQGTDEQFF
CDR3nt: TGTGCCAGCAGCTTTCAGGGTACGGATGAGCAGTTCTTC

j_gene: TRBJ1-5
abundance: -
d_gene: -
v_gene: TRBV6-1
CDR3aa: CASSEHEPQHF
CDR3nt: TGTGCCAGCAGTGAACATGAGCCCCAGCATTTT

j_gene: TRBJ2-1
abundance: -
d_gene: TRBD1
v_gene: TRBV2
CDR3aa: CASSEDRGNEQFF
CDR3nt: TGTGCCAGCAGTGAGGACAGGGGCAATGAGCAGTTCTTC

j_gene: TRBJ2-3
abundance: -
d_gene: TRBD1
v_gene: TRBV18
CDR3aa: CASSPDRAWTDTQYF
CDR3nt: TGTGCCAGCTCACCGGACAGGGCGTGGACAGATACGCAGTATTTT

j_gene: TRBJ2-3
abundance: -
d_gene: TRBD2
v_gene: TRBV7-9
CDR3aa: CASSLVAGVGDTQYF
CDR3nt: TGTGCCAGCAGCTTAGTAGCGGGGGTTGGAGATACGCAGTATTTT

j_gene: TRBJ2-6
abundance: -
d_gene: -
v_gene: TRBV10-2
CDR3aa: CASSEPGRSGANVLTF
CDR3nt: TGCGCCAGCAGTGAGCCAGGACGCTCTGGGGCCAACGTCCTGACTTTC

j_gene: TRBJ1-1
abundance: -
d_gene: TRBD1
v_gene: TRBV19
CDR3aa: CASSIGDRGEGNTEAFF
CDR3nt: TGTGCCAGTAGTATAGGGGACAGGGGTGAGGGAAACACTGAAGCTTTCTTT

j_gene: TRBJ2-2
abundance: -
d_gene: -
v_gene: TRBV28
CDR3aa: CASSGLDAINTGELFF
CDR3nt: TGTGCCAGCAGTGGATTGGACGCAATCAACACCGGGGAGCTGTTTTTT

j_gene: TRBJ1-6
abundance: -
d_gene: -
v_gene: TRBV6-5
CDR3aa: CASSYLLGVGDSPLHF
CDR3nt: TGTGCCAGCAGTTACTTGTTGGGGGTTGGGGATTCACCCCTCCACTTT

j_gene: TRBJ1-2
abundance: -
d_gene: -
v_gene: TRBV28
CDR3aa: CASLSIDLGYTF
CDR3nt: TGTGCCAGCCTCTCTATAGACCTTGGCTACACCTTC

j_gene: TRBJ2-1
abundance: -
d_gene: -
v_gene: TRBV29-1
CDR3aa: CSAYPIAGAVSYNEQFF
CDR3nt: TGCAGCGCTTATCCAATAGCAGGGGCGGTCTCCTACAATGAGCAGTTCTTC

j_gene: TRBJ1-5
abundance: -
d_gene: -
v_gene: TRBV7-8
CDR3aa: CASSSGRGDSNQPQHF
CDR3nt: TGTGCCAGCAGCTCAGGAAGGGGGGACAGCAATCAGCCCCAGCATTTT

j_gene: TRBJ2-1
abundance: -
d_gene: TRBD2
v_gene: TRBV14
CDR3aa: CASSELAGALYNEQFF
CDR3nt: TGTGCCAGCAGCGAACTAGCGGGAGCCCTCTACAATGAGCAGTTCTTC

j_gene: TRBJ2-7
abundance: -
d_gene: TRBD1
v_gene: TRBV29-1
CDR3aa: CSVDGGQGFGLEQYF
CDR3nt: TGCAGCGTTGATGGGGGACAGGGGTTCGGTCTCGAGCAGTACTTC

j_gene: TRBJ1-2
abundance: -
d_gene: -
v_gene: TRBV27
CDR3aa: CASSLSRGGYGYTF
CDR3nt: TGTGCCAGCAGTTTAAGTCGGGGAGGCTATGGCTACACCTTC

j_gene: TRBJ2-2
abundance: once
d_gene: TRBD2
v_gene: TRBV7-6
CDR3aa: CASSLSRGVAGGTGELFF
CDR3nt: TGTGCCAGCAGCTTATCCCGAGGGGTAGCGGGGGGCACCGGGGAGCTGTTTTTT

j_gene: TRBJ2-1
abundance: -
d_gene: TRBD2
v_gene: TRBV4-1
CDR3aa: CASSQVFPGGASSEQFF
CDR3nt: TGCGCCAGCAGCCAAGTATTTCCCGGGGGGGCATCCAGTGAGCAGTTCTTC

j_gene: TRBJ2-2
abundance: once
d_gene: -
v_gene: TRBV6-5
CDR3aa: CASSYSPEKEDGELFF
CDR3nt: TGTGCCAGCAGTTACTCCCCGGAAAAGGAAGACGGGGAGCTGTTTTTT

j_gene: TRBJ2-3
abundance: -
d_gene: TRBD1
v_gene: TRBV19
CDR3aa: CASSRSDRGHGDTQYF
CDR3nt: TGTGCCAGTAGCAGATCGGACAGGGGGCATGGAGATACGCAGTATTTT

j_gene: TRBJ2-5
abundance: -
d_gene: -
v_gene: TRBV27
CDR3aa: CASYSGPQETQYF
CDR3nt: TGTGCCAGCTATTCCGGTCCCCAAGAGACCCAGTACTTC

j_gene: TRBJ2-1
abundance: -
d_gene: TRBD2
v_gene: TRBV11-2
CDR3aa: CASSLAGGEEQFF
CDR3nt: TGTGCCAGCAGCTTAGCGGGGGGAGAAGAGCAGTTCTTC

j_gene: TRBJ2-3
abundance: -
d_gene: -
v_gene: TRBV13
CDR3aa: CASSEKAVQPTDTQYF
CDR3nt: TGTGCCAGCAGCGAAAAAGCGGTGCAACCCACAGATACGCAGTATTTT

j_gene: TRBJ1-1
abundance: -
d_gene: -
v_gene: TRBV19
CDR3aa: CASSPGTRAAFF
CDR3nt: TGTGCCAGTAGTCCAGGAACCAGGGCAGCTTTCTTT

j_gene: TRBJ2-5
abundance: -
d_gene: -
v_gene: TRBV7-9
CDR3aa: CASSASPGTAIRETQYF
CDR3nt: TGTGCCAGCAGCGCCTCACCCGGGACTGCCATAAGGGAGACCCAGTACTTC

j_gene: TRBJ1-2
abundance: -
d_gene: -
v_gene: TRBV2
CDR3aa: CASSHPREGSVYGYTF
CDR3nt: TGTGCCAGCAGCCATCCCAGGGAGGGATCCGTCTATGGCTACACCTTC

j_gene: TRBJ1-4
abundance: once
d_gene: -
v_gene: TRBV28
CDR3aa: CASSLGGWDGGLFF
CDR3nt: TGTGCCAGCAGTTTAGGGGGCTGGGACGGAGGACTGTTTTTT

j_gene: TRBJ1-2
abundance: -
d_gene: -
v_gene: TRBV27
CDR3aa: CASSSSATAGYTF
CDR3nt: TGTGCCAGCAGTTCTTCCGCGACAGCTGGCTACACCTTC

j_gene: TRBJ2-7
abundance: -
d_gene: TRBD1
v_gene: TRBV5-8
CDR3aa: CASSFGDSSLEQYF
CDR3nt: TGTGCCAGCAGCTTTGGGGACAGCTCGCTGGAGCAGTACTTC

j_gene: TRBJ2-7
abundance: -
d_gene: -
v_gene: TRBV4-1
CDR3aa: CASSQVWDGSYEQYF
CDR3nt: TGCGCCAGCAGCCAAGTATGGGACGGCTCCTACGAGCAGTACTTC

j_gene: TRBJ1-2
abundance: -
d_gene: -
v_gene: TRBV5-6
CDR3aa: CASSSELEGGYTF
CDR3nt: TGTGCCAGCAGCTCCGAGTTGGAAGGTGGCTACACCTTC

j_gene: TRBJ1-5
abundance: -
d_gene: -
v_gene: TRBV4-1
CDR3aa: CASSQEGTFFNQPQHF
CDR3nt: TGCGCCAGCAGCCAAGAAGGGACATTTTTCAATCAGCCCCAGCATTTT

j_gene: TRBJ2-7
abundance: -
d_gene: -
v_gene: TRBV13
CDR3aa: CASSLTILANEQYF
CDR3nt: TGTGCCAGCAGCTTAACGATTCTAGCAAACGAGCAGTACTTC

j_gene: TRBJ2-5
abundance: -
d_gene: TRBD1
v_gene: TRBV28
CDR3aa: CASSETGTGGRETQYF
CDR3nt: TGTGCCAGCAGTGAGACCGGGACAGGGGGCAGGGAGACCCAGTACTTC

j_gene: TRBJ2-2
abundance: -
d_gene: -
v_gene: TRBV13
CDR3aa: CASSLAGGTGELFF
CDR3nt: TGTGCCAGCAGCTTAGCCGGGGGCACCGGGGAGCTGTTTTTT

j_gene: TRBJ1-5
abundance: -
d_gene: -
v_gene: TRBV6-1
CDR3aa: CASSDRNQPQHF
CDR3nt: TGTGCCAGCAGTGACAGGAATCAGCCCCAGCATTTT

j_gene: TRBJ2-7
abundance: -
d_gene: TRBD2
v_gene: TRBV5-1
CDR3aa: CASSLLAGGGYEQYF
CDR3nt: TGCGCCAGCAGCTTACTAGCGGGGGGAGGGTACGAGCAGTACTTC

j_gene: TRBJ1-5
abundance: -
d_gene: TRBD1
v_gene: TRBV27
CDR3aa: CASSPGTDSNQPQHF
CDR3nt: TGTGCCAGCAGTCCAGGGACAGACAGCAATCAGCCCCAGCATTTT

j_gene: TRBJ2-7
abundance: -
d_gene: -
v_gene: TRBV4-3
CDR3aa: CASSQDDTSYEQYF
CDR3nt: TGCGCCAGCAGCCAAGATGACACCTCCTACGAGCAGTACTTC

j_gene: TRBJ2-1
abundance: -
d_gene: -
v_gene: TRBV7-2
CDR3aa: CASSGRGYNEQFF
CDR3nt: TGTGCCAGCAGCGGAAGGGGCTACAATGAGCAGTTCTTC

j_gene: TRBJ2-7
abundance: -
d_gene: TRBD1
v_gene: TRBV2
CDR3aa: CASNRDSYEQYF
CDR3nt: TGTGCCAGCAATCGGGACAGCTACGAGCAGTACTTC

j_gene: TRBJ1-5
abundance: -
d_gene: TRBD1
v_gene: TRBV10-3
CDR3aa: CAITRNRDREFQPQHF
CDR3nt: TGTGCCATCACCCGAAACAGGGACAGGGAATTTCAGCCCCAGCATTTT